These T cell receptor beta chains were read from a single sample in a study of blood T cell repertoires in COVID-19. TCRdb keeps only in-frame clones here, not all; method: immunoSEQ multiplex PCR. The data hold some 250,000 clones, with 88% observed a single time. The sample was peripheral blood. All receptors come from a woman aged 40 to 50 who had recovered from COVID-19. Both conserved end residues are part of each CDR3. Each record gives: clone size, D gene, J gene, V gene, CDR3 protein, CDR3 DNA. D genes are given only for firm matches. Clone size is given for some rows only: seen once, a few or many times, or a class if the clone is expanded.

>NA|TRBD1|TRBJ2-1|TRBV7-2
CASRGTGAYNEQFF
TGTGCCAGCAGGGGGACAGGCGCCTACAATGAGCAGTTCTTC
>few|NA|TRBJ2-1|TRBV2
CASNPGRREGAGEQFF
TGTGCCAGCAACCCTGGCCGGCGGGAAGGCGCGGGTGAGCAGTTCTTC
>NA|NA|TRBJ2-4|TRBV3-1/TRBV3-2
CASSPRPLGPIAKNIQYF
TGTGCCAGCAGCCCACGTCCACTGGGGCCCATAGCCAAAAACATTCAGTACTTC
>NA|TRBD1|TRBJ1-2|TRBV19
CASSTYARPDRGFYGYTF
TGTGCCAGTAGCACATATGCTCGGCCTGACAGGGGGTTCTATGGCTACACCTTC
>NA|TRBD1|TRBJ2-7|TRBV15
CATSRTGTGIPEQYF
TGTGCCACCAGCAGGACGGGGACAGGGATCCCCGAGCAGTACTTC
>NA|NA|TRBJ1-1|TRBV27
CASRPGTKGGEAFF
TGTGCCAGCAGACCTGGGACCAAGGGGGGGGAAGCTTTCTTT
>NA|TRBD1|TRBJ1-5|TRBV27
CASSLSLTGPNQPQHF
TGTGCCAGCAGTTTATCTTTGACAGGGCCCAATCAGCCCCAGCATTTT
>NA|TRBD1|TRBJ1-1|TRBV29-1
CSVRDRGTIRGTEAFF
TGCAGCGTCCGGGACAGGGGCACCATTCGAGGCACTGAAGCTTTCTTT
>NA|TRBD2|TRBJ2-1|TRBV30
CAWSAFGTSGSGLSSYNEQFF
TGTGCCTGGAGTGCGTTCGGGACTAGCGGGAGTGGGCTAAGCTCCTACAATGAGCAGTTCTTC
>once|NA|TRBJ1-2|TRBV2
CASSEMGGGYGYTF
TGTGCCAGCAGTGAAATGGGGGGAGGCTATGGCTACACCTTC
>NA|NA|TRBJ2-2|TRBV7-2
CASSPRSTGELFF
TGTGCCAGCAGCCCCCGCAGCACCGGGGAGCTGTTTTTT
>NA|NA|TRBJ2-3|TRBV4-1
CASSQDLFTDTQYF
TGCGCCAGCAGCCAAGACTTATTCACAGATACGCAGTATTTT
>NA|NA|TRBJ1-5|TRBV7-6
CASSSAGNSNQPQHF
TGTGCCAGCAGCTCGGCCGGGAATAGCAATCAGCCCCAGCATTTT
>NA|TRBD2|TRBJ2-6|TRBV19
CASSIDRGGTSRSGANVLTF
TGTGCCAGTAGTATAGATCGGGGGGGGACATCACGTTCTGGGGCCAACGTCCTGACTTTC
>NA|TRBD1|TRBJ1-2|TRBV7-2
CASSPGTGGRYGYTF
TGTGCCAGCAGTCCCGGGACAGGGGGCCGCTATGGCTACACCTTC
>once|NA|TRBJ1-6|TRBV12-3/TRBV12-4
CASKRTERSPLHF
TGTGCCAGCAAACGGACGGAGCGGTCACCCCTCCACTTT
>NA|TRBD2|TRBJ2-2|TRBV7-3
CASSLLPLAGGRANTGELFF
TGTGCCAGCAGCTTACTCCCGCTAGCGGGAGGGCGAGCTAACACCGGGGAGCTGTTTTTT
>NA|TRBD2|TRBJ2-1|TRBV5-1
CASSPRPAGGGNEQFF
TGCGCCAGCAGCCCCCGCCCAGCGGGAGGTGGCAATGAGCAGTTCTTC
>NA|NA|TRBJ1-6|TRBV6-5
CASRRGNNSPLHF
TGTGCCAGTCGACGGGGGAATAATTCACCCCTCCACTTT
>NA|NA|TRBJ1-1|TRBV5-1
CASSLVSGGRTEAFF
TGCGCCAGCAGCTTGGTTTCGGGGGGGAGAACTGAAGCTTTCTTT
>NA|TRBD2|TRBJ2-7|TRBV5-1
CASSWAPSGRESLYEQYF
TGCGCCAGCAGCTGGGCTCCTAGCGGGAGGGAATCCCTCTACGAGCAGTACTTC
>once|NA|TRBJ2-7|TRBV28
CATWPGGRYEQYF
TGTGCCACCTGGCCAGGGGGGCGGTACGAGCAGTACTTC
>NA|TRBD1|TRBJ1-1|TRBV10-1
CASSKDRGRLEAFF
TGCGCCAGCAGCAAGGACAGGGGGCGCCTAGAAGCTTTCTTT